The subject of this entry is one T cell receptor beta chain. This CDR3 is built from 13 residues. Germline CDR1 is SNHLY and CDR2 is FYNNEI. V was pared by 4 bases and J by 2 bases, with 7 bases between. The repertoire was sequenced with immunoSEQ multiplex PCR; TCRdb's copy has only in-frame clones and lacks some. The table has 3,000 to 4,000 clones, around 94% seen once. These data are taken from a study of tumor T cells in aggressive B-cell lymphoma. This clonotype originated in an adult with diffuse large B cell lymphoma. The specimen sequenced was tumor tissue. The gene calls are TRBV2 and TRBJ2-3; D possibly corresponds to TRBD1 (6 bases). CDR3 in amino acids: CASSGQATDTQYF. CDR3 coding DNA: TGTGCCAGCAGTGGACAGGCCACAGATACGCAGTATTTT.